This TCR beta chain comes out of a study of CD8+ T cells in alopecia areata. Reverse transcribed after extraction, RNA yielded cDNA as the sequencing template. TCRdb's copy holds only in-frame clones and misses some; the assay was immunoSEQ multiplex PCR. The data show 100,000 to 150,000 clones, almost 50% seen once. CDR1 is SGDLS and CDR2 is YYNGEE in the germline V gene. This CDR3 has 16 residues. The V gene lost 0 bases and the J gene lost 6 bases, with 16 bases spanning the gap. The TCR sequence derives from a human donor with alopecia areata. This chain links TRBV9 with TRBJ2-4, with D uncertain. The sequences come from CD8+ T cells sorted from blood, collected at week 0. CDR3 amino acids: CASSVVDGPPGNIQYF. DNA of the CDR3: TGTGCCAGCAGCGTAGTCGACGGTCCGCCGGGAAACATTCAGTACTTC.